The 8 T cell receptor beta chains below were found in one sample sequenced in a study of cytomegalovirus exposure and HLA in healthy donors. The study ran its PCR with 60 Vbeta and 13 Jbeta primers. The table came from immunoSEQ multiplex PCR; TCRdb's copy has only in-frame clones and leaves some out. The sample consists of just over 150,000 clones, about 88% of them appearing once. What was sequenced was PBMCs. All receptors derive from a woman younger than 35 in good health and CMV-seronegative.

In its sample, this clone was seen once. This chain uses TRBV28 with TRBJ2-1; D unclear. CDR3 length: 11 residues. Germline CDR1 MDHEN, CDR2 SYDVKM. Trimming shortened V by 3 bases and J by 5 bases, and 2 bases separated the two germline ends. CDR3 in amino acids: CASSFNNEQFF. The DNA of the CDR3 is TGTGCCAGCAGTTTCAACAATGAGCAGTTCTTC.

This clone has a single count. Here the CDR3 DNA reads TGTGCCAGCAGCCTATGGACTAGCGGGAGTCAGAGCACAGATACGCAGTATTTT. This translates into CASSLWTSGSQSTDTQYF. V gene TRBV4-2 combines with J gene TRBJ2-3; 13 bases map to TRBD2. V lost 4 bases to trimming and J lost 0 bases; unmatched junction nucleotides: 7. The germline gives CDR1 LGHNA, CDR2 YNFKEQ. The length of the CDR3 is 18 residues.

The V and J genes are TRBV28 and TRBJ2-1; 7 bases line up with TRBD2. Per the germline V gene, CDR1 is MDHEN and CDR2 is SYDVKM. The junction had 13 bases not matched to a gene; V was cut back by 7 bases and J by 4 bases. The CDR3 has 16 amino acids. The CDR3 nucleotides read TGTGCCAGCACCCCCCCCGGGCTAGCGGATTACAATGAGCAGTTCTTC. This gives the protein CASTPPGLADYNEQFF. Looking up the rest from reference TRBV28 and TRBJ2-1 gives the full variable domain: DVKVTQSSRYLVKRTGEKVFLECVQDMDHENMFWYRQDPGLGLRLIYFSYDVKMKEKGDIPEGYSVSREKKERFSLILESASTNQTSMYLCASTPPGLADYNEQFFGPGTRLTVL.

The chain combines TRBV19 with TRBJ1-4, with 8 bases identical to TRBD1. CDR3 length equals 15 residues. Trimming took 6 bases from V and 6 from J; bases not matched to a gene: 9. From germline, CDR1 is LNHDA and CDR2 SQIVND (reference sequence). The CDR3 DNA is TGTGCCAGTAGCAACAGACAGGGGCGGGATGAAAAACTGTTTTTT. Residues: CASSNRQGRDEKLFF.

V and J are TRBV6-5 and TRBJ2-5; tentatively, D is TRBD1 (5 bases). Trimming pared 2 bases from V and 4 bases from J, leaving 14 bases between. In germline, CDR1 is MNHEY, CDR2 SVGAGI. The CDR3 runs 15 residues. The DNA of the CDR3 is TGTGCCAGCAGTTACAGCATAGGAAGGGGAGAGACCCAGTACTTC. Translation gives CASSYSIGRGETQYF.

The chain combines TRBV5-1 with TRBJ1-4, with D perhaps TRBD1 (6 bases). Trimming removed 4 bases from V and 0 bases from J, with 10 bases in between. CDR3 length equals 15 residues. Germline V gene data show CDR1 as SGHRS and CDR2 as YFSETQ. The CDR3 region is CASSRGGATNEKLFF. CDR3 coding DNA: TGCGCCAGCAGCCGGGGGGGCGCAACTAATGAAAAACTGTTTTTT.

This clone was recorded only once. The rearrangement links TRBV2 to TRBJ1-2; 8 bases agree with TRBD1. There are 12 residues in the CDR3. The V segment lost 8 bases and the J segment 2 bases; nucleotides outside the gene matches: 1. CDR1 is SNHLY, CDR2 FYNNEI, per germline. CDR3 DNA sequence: TGTGCCAGCCGGGACAGGAACTATGGCTACACCTTC. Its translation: CASRDRNYGYTF. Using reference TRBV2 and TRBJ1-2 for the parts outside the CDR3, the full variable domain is EPEVTQTPSHQVTQMGQEVILRCVPISNHLYFYWYRQILGQKVEFLVSFYNNEISEKSEIFDDQFSVERPDGSNFTLKIRSTKLEDSAMYFCASRDRNYGYTFGSGTRLTVV.

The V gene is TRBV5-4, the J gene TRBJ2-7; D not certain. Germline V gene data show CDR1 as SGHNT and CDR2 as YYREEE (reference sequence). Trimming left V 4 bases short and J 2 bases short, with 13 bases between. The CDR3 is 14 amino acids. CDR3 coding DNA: TGTGCCAGCAGCGTGACGGGTCTCACCTACGAGCAGTACTTC. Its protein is CASSVTGLTYEQYF.